The source of this TCR beta chain is a study of metastatic and nonmetastatic thyroid tumors. Study-level background: Repertoires of blood and of tissue (tumor or nodule) from malignant and benign thyroid patients were compared. Study-wide results and caveats: TCR beta diversity was reportedly significantly higher in malignant thyroid tumors than benign nodules, in blood and tumor.

This clone was detected a few times. Antigen unknown. Trimming removed 5 bases from V and 1 base from J, with 9 bases in between. CDR3 length: 15 amino acids. Germline V lookup: CDR1 MNHNS, CDR2 SASEGT. In the authors' workflow: A classifier for distant metastasis in papillary thyroid cancer was constructed using CDR3 differences observed across clinicopathological groups. MiXCR was used by TCRdb to re-call the PCR reads. The V and J calls shown here were made by TCRdb, not taken from the authors' results. The sample shows about 21,000 clones, 35% to 40% of them seen only once. Thyroid surgery took place with no prior treatment in any patient.

The TCR comes from a female donor with papillary thyroid cancer or a benign thyroid nodule (not recorded which). Some clones in this sample may be carry-over from other donors' samples. What was sequenced was tumor tissue. V is TRBV6-1 and J is TRBJ2-6; D not certain. CDR3 amino acids: CASSHGLSGANVLTF. As DNA, the CDR3 is TGTGCCAGCAGTCACGGGCTTTCTGGGGCCAACGTCCTGACTTTC.